Given below is one T cell receptor (beta chain) in context. Its antigen is not known. The length of the CDR3 is 14 residues. V dropped 6 bases and J dropped 2; count of bases not matched to a gene: 4. Sample-barcoded 5' priming and a J-beta primer mix drove a second PCR of about 6 to 11 cycles. Template switching added a 12-random-nucleotide identifier to every cDNA molecule. TCRdb redid the calling of the 5' RACE reads with MiXCR, one entry per CDR3 protein. There are roughly 1 million distinct CDR3 sequences in the sample; 25% occur only once, and about 0.8% lies in the top ten. These data are taken from a study of blood T cells in healthy people across ages. Findings and caveats of the study: From one million sequenced T cells, diversity estimates were lower bounds.

These data also featured in a second study, about T cells of mothers and their children.

The origin of this receptor is a girl between 2 and 10 years old in good health. This rearrangement joins TRBV12-3 or TRBV12-4 to TRBJ2-3; TRBD1 matches 8 bases. The sequenced material came from blood. The CDR3: CASRETGATDTQYF. CDR3 bases: TGTGCCAGCAGAGAGACAGGGGCCACAGATACGCAGTATTTT.